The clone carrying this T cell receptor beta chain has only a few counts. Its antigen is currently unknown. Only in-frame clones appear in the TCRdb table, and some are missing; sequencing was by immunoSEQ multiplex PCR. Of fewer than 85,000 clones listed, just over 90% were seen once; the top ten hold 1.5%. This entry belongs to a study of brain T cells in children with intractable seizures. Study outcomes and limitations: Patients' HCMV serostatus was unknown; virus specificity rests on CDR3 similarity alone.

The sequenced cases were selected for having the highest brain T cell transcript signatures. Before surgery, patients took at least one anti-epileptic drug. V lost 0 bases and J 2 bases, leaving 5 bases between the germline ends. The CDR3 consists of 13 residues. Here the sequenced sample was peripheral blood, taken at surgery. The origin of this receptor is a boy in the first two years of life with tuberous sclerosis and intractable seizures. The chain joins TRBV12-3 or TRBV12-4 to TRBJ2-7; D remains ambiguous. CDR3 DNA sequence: TGTGCCAGCAGTTTAGCGCAAGCCTACGAGCAGTACTTC. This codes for CASSLAQAYEQYF.